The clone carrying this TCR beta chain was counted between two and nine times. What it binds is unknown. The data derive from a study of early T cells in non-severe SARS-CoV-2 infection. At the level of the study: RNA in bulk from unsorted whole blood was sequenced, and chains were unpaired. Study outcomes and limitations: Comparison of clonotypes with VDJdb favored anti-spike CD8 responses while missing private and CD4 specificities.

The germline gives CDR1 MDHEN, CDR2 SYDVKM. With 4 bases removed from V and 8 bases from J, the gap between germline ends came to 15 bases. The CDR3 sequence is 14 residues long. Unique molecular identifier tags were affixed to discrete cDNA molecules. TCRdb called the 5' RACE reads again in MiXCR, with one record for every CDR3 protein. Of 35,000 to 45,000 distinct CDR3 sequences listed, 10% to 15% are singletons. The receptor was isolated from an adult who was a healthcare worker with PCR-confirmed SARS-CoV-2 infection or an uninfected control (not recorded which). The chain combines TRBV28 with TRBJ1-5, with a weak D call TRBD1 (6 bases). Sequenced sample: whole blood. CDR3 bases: TGTGCCAGCAGTTCAACAGGGAGTGGGGAGCCCCAGCATTTT. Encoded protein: CASSSTGSGEPQHF.